This is a list of T cell receptor beta chains from one sample in a study of T-cell memory formation after mild COVID-19. TCRdb called the 5' RACE reads again in MiXCR, with one record for every CDR3 protein. There are 130,000 to 150,000 distinct CDR3 sequences in the sample; 6% to 7% occur only once, and approximately 2.1% lies in the top ten. Sequenced input: PBMCs or a T cell subset sorted from them (not recorded which). These receptor sequences come from an adult woman who had mild COVID-19 (a few samples of this study predate the infection). Cell type and time point are not known. Each CDR3 is given with its conserved first and last residue. The D gene is left open where the match is weak. The listing skips clone size in some rows; elsewhere it reads once, few, many or a size class.

>TRBD1|TRBV5-1|TRBJ1-1|many
TGTGCCAGCAGTTTGACAGGGATGAACACTGAAGCTTTCTTT
CASSLTGMNTEAFF
>-|TRBV28|TRBJ2-3|many
TGTGCCAGCAGTCCGCCGGCCAAACACACAGATACGCAGTATTTT
CASSPPAKHTDTQYF
>TRBD2|TRBV12-3/TRBV12-4|TRBJ2-1|-
TGTGCCAGCATCCCTAGCGGGAGGGCCAGCAATGAGCAGTTCTTC
CASIPSGRASNEQFF
>TRBD2|TRBV10-3|TRBJ2-1|many
TGTGCCATCATGAGCGGGAGCTCCTACAATGAGCAGTTCTTC
CAIMSGSSYNEQFF
>-|TRBV12-3/TRBV12-4|TRBJ1-2|many
TGTGCCACCACGCAGGGGCCGGGGGATGGCTACACCTTC
CATTQGPGDGYTF
>-|TRBV9|TRBJ1-1|many
TGTGCCAGCAGCGCCGGGGACGGTAGCAAGACTGAAGCTTTCTTT
CASSAGDGSKTEAFF
>-|TRBV5-1|TRBJ1-1|-
TGCGCCAGCAGCTTGGGGGCTCTCAGGCCGTCGAACACTGAAGCTTTCTTT
CASSLGALRPSNTEAFF
>-|TRBV12-3/TRBV12-4|TRBJ1-2|few
TGTGCCAGCAGGACCACGGGGCACTATGGCTACACCTTC
CASRTTGHYGYTF
>-|TRBV6-2/TRBV6-3|TRBJ2-7|many
TGTGCCAGCAGTTACTCGACAAAGGGCCTCCCTGGGGAGCAGTACTTC
CASSYSTKGLPGEQYF
>-|TRBV7-3|TRBJ2-3|-
TGTGCCAGCAGCTTAGGGGCAAGGGGTCAGGGGACAGATACGCAGTATTTT
CASSLGARGQGTDTQYF
>TRBD2|TRBV5-1|TRBJ2-1|few
TGCGCCAGCAGCTTTACGGGACTAGCGGGCCATGAGCAGTTCTTC
CASSFTGLAGHEQFF
>-|TRBV4-3|TRBJ2-7|few
TGCGCCAGCAGCCAAGAGCGGAGTCCCCGCAGGGGCGAGCAGTACTTC
CASSQERSPRRGEQYF
>-|TRBV20-1|TRBJ2-7|many
TGCAGTGCGCCCCTCCCCGTCAACGAGCAGTACTTC
CSAPLPVNEQYF